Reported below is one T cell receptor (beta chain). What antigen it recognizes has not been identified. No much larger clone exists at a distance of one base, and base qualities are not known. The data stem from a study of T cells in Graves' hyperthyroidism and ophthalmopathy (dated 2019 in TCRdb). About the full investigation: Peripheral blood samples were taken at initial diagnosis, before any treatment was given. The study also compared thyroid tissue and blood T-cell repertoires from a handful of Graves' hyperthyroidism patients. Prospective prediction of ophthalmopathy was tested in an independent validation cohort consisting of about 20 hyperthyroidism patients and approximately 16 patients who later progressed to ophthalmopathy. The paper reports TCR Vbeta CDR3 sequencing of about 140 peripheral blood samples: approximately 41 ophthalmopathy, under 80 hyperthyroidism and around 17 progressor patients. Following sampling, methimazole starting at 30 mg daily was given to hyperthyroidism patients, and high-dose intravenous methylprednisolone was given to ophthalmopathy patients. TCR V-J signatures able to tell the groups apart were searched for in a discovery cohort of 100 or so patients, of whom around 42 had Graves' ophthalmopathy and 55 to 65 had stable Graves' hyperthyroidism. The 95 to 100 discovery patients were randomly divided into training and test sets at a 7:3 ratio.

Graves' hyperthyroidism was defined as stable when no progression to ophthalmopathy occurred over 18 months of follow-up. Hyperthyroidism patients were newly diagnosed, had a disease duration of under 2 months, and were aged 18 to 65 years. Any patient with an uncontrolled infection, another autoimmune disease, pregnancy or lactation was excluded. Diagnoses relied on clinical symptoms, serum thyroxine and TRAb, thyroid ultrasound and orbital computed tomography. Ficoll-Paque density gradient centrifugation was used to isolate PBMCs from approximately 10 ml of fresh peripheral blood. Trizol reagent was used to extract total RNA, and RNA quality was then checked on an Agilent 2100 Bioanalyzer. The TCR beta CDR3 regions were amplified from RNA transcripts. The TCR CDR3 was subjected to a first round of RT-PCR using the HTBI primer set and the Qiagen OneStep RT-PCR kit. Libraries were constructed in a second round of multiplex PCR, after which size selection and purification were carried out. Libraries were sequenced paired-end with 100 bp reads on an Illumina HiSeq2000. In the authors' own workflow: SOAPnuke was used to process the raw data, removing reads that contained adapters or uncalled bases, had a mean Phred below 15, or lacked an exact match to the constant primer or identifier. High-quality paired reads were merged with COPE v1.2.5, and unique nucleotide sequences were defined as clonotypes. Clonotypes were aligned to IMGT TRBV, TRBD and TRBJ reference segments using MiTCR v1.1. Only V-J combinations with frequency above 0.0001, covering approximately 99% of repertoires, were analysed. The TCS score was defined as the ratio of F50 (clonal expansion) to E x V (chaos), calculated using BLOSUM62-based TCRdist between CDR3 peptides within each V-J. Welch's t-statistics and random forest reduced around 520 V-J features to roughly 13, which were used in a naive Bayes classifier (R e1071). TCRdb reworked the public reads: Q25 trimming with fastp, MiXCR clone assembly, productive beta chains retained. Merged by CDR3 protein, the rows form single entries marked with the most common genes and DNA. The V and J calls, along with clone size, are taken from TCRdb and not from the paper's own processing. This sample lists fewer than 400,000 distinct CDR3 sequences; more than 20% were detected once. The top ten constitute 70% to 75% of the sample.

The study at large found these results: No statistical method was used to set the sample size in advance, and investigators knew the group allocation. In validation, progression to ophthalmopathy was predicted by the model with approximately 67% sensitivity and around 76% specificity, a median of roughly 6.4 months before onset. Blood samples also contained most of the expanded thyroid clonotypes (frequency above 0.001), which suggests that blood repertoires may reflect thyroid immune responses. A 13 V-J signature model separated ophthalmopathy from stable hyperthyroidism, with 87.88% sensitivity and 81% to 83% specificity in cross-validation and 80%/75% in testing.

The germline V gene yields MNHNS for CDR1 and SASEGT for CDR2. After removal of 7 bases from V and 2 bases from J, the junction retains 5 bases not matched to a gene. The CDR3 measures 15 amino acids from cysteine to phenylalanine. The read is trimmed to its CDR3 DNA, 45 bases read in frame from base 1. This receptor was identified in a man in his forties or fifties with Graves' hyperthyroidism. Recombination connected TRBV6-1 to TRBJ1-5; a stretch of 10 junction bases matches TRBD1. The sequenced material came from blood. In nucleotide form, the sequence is TGTGCCAGCACCCGGGACAGGGGTGGCAATCAGCCCCAGCATTTT. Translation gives CASTRDRGGNQPQHF.